The 27 T cell receptor beta chains listed next were all sequenced from one sample in a study of vaccination effects on CD4 cells after COVID-19 (dated by TCRdb to about 2022). The antigens these receptors bind are not known. Library prep was done by the immunoSEQ multiplex PCR assay. Not all clones reach the TCRdb copy of this immuneACCESS table, which keeps in-frame sequences only. Checked studies attribute under half of the gap to unresolved V genes and leave the rest unexplained. Recorded for this sample are 35,000 to 50,000 clones; more than 60% of them occurred a single time. The top ten hold about a quarter of the sample. To identify antigen-specific CD4+ T cell clonotypes by their expansion, the ViraFEST assay first stimulated PBMC with viral peptide pools and then applied TCR sequencing. After about 10 days of culture, CD4+ T cells were isolated with the EasySep CD4+ T cell isolation kit. Negative nucleocapsid antibody results before and after vaccination confirmed that the healthy vaccine recipients had no prior SARS-CoV-2 infection.

Material: CD4+ T cells from PBMCs cultured with HCoV-OC43 spike peptides, obtained before COVID-19 vaccination. The cell subset or site label, as the study defines it: HCoV-OC43 spike overlapping peptide pool stimulation. These receptors all come from a human donor who received a COVID-19 vaccine.

The rearrangement uses TRBV3-1 (or the pseudogene TRBV3-2) and TRBJ2-1; 8 bases are shared with TRBD1. The CDR3 loop spans 15 amino acids. V lost 5 bases, J lost 3 bases, and 6 bases stayed unmatched. Germline CDR1 LGHDT, CDR2 YNNKEL (reference sequence). CDR3 protein: CASSLGQVFYNEQFF. Here the CDR3 DNA reads TGTGCCAGCAGCTTGGGACAGGTGTTCTACAATGAGCAGTTCTTC.

This chain links TRBV4-1 with TRBJ2-1; 11 bases are a match to TRBD1. The CDR3 runs 14 residues. The germline V gene encodes CDR1 MGHRA and CDR2 YSYEKL. Unmatched junction bases numbered 1, after V lost 3 bases and J lost 6 bases. In DNA, the CDR3 is TGCGCCAGCAGCCACGGGACAGGGGGCAATGAGCAGTTCTTC. It specifies CASSHGTGGNEQFF.

V usage is TRBV20-1 and J usage is TRBJ1-1, with 7 nucleotides matching TRBD1. The junction had 3 bases not matched to a gene; V was cut back by 4 bases and J by 10 bases. Germline V lookup: CDR1 DFQATT, CDR2 SNEGSKA (reference sequence). The CDR3 contains 10 residues. This CDR3 reads CSATTGVAFF. The CDR3 DNA follows: TGCAGTGCTACTACAGGGGTAGCTTTCTTT.

Comments on this clone: At the DNA level, this CDR3 is encoded by other sequences in the same sample as well. The rearrangement links TRBV5-1 to TRBJ2-5; weak D call: TRBD1 (5 bases). The V gene lost 3 bases and the J gene lost 1 base, with 7 bases spanning the gap. Germline lookup yields CDR1 SGHRS and CDR2 YFSETQ. The CDR3 is 13 amino acids. CDR3 DNA sequence: TGCGCCAGCAGCTCTACAGGCCAAGAGACCCAGTACTTC. Its translation is CASSSTGQETQYF. Supplemented by reference TRBV5-1 and TRBJ2-5, the full variable domain reads KAGVTQTPRYLIKTRGQQVTLSCSPISGHRSVSWYQQTPGQGLQFLFEYFSETQRNKGNFPGRFSGRQFSNSRSEMNVSTLELGDSALYLCASSSTGQETQYFGPGTRLLVL.

This clone was counted only a few times. The J gene is TRBJ1-2, the V gene TRBV30, with TRBD1 matching over 9 bases. The CDR3 is 13 residues long. CDR1 is GTSNPN and CDR2 is SVGIG in the germline V gene (reference sequence). Germline trimming cut 2 bases from V and 4 bases from J; bases unmatched to any gene: 2. CDR3 region: CAWSTGGAYGYTF. The CDR3, as DNA: TGTGCCTGGAGTACAGGGGGCGCCTATGGCTACACCTTC.

This clone was recorded many times. This chain links TRBV29-1 with TRBJ2-3; 8 nucleotides match TRBD2. Per germline, CDR1 SQVTM and CDR2 ANQGSEA. V was clipped by 5 bases and J by 1 base; unmatched bases: 8. This CDR3 has 15 residues. Here the CDR3 reads CSVQTVAGRTDTQYF. For the CDR3, the DNA is TGCAGCGTTCAAACCGTAGCGGGACGCACAGATACGCAGTATTTT.

The chain combines TRBV15 with TRBJ2-7; 8 bases match TRBD1. V dropped 8 bases and J dropped 7; count of bases not matched to a gene: 7. The germline CDR1 and CDR2 sequences are LNHNV and YYDKDF (reference sequence). The CDR3 consists of 12 residues. CDR3: CATAQGAREQYF. As DNA, the CDR3 is TGTGCCACCGCCCAGGGGGCAAGGGAGCAGTACTTC.

The J gene is TRBJ1-1, the V gene TRBV2; 7 nucleotides match TRBD1. This CDR3 is 15 amino acids long. J lost 1 base, V lost 9 bases, and 11 bases had no gene match. Germline V gene lookup returns CDR1 SNHLY and CDR2 FYNNEI. The CDR3 DNA reads as TGTGCCAGTGGCCACTCGGGACAGACGAACACTGAAGCTTTCTTT. This encodes CASGHSGQTNTEAFF.

This chain uses TRBV10-3 with TRBJ1-2; possibly TRBD1 for D (5 bases). The CDR3 length is 14 residues. Germline assignment: CDR1 ENHRY and CDR2 SYGVKD. Trimming pared 0 bases from V and 8 bases from J, leaving 13 bases between. The CDR3 sequence: CAISESTGEGGYTF. CDR3 sequence (DNA): TGTGCCATCAGTGAGTCAACGGGGGAGGGAGGCTACACCTTC.

The chain joins TRBV7-2 to TRBJ2-7; D not certain. Germline CDR1 is SGHTA and CDR2 is FQGNSA. This CDR3 region has 15 residues. Trimming removed 1 base at V and 5 bases at J, with 15 bases between. The CDR3 DNA is TGTGCCAGCAGCTTAGGGTGGAGCGTTGTTGACGAGCAGTACTTC. It yields the protein CASSLGWSVVDEQYF.

The rearrangement uses TRBV7-9 and TRBJ2-1, with 7 positions matching TRBD2. This CDR3 contains 18 residues. Germline V lookup: CDR1 SEHNR, CDR2 FQNEAQ (reference sequence). After removal of 9 bases from V and 0 bases from J, the junction contained 17 bases not matched to a gene. The CDR3 loop is CASPSPTQERGSYNEQFF. The CDR3 bases are TGTGCCAGTCCTTCCCCAACTCAAGAGCGGGGCTCCTACAATGAGCAGTTCTTC.

The chain carries TRBV2 and TRBJ1-1, with no clear D. The germline V and J ends were trimmed by 6 bases and 1 base, with 15 bases remaining between them. This CDR3 has 15 residues. Per germline, CDR1 SNHLY and CDR2 FYNNEI. For the CDR3, the DNA is TGTGCCAGCAGATCCTTACGAGCCCCGAACACTGAAGCTTTCTTT. It specifies CASRSLRAPNTEAFF.

The chain couples TRBV7-9 to TRBJ2-6; unclear D gene. V was clipped by 0 bases and J by 0 bases, with 3 bases between them. This CDR3 spans 15 amino acids. The V gene's germline CDR1 is SEHNR and CDR2 FQNEAQ (reference sequence). DNA for the CDR3: TGTGCCAGCAGCTTAGCGGGCTCTGGGGCCAACGTCCTGACTTTC. Translated, it gives CASSLAGSGANVLTF. The whole variable domain, remainder taken from reference TRBV7-9 and TRBJ2-6, is DTGVSQNPRHKITKRGQNVTFRCDPISEHNRLYWYRQTLGQGPEFLTYFQNEAQLEKSRLLSDRFSAERPKGSFSTLEIQRTEQGDSAMYLCASSLAGSGANVLTFGAGSRLTVL.

The rearrangement links TRBV19 to TRBJ1-4, with D possibly being TRBD1 (5 bases). The V end was cut by 6 bases, the J end by 1 base, with 9 bases between. This CDR3 is built from 14 residues. Germline CDR1 LNHDA, CDR2 SQIVND (reference sequence). The CDR3 spells CASRVGQTNEKLFF. CDR3 sequence (DNA): TGTGCCAGTAGGGTCGGACAAACTAATGAAAAACTGTTTTTT. Full variable domain (missing parts from reference TRBV19 and TRBJ1-4): DGGITQSPKYLFRKEGQNVTLSCEQNLNHDAMYWYRQDPGQGLRLIYYSQIVNDFQKGDIAEGYSVSREKKESFPLTVTSAQKNPTAFYLCASRVGQTNEKLFFGSGTQLSVL.

This chain links TRBV6-5 with TRBJ1-3; perhaps TRBD1 as D (5 bases). Deletions cut 4 bases from V and 4 bases from J, with 17 bases between. The V gene's germline CDR1 is MNHEY and CDR2 SVGAGI. The CDR3 has 16 residues. The CDR3 loop reads CASSFGGAVRGNTIYF. The CDR3 nucleotides are TGTGCCAGCAGTTTTGGAGGGGCAGTCCGGGGAAACACCATATATTTT.

The chain employs TRBV14 and TRBJ2-7; 9 nucleotides line up with TRBD2. With V trimmed by 0 bases and J by 2 bases, 2 bases remained unmatched. CDR1 is SGHDN and CDR2 is FVKESK in the germline V gene. The CDR3 runs 15 residues. The CDR3 DNA is TGTGCCAGCAGCCAAGACCTAGCGGGAACCTACGAGCAGTACTTC. Translation: CASSQDLAGTYEQYF.

The chain employs TRBV4-2 and TRBJ2-3, with D perhaps matching TRBD1 or TRBD2 (5 bases each). The CDR3 contains 13 residues. Trimming pared 4 bases from V and 2 bases from J, leaving 7 bases between. Germline V gene sequence: CDR1 LGHNA, CDR2 YNFKEQ. DNA for the CDR3: TGTGCCAGCAGCCTAGGGACCACAGATACGCAGTATTTT. It translates to CASSLGTTDTQYF.

In nucleotides, the CDR3 is TGTGCCAGCAGTGAGCGGGGGGGCGACACCGGGGAGCTGTTTTTT. Encoded protein: CASSERGGDTGELFF. The V and J genes are TRBV11-3 and TRBJ2-2; 10 bases match TRBD2. Germline CDR1 is SGHNT and CDR2 is YENEEA. V dropped 6 bases and J dropped 3; count of bases not matched to a gene: 4. The CDR3 spans 15 residues. The full variable domain, rest sourced from reference TRBV11-3 and TRBJ2-2, is EAGVVQSPRYKIIEKKQPVAFWCNPISGHNTLYWYLQNLGQGPELLIRYENEEAVDDSQLPKDRFSAERLKGVDSTLKIQPAELGDSAVYLCASSERGGDTGELFFGEGSRLTVL.

J is TRBJ1-4 and V is TRBV20-1; D might be TRBD1 (5 bases). Trimming took 6 bases from V and 8 from J, leaving 10 bases between them. From germline, CDR1 is DFQATT and CDR2 SNEGSKA (reference sequence). The CDR3 covers 11 residues. Here the CDR3 DNA reads TGCAGTGCAGGGGCATTAGAAAAACTGTTTTTT. This codes for CSAGALEKLFF.

The chain recombines TRBV3-1 (or the pseudogene TRBV3-2) with TRBJ1-4, with a weak D call TRBD1 (5 bases). The CDR3 is 12 residues long. Trimming left V 4 bases short and J 5 bases short, with 5 bases between. CDR1 and CDR2 (germline): LGHDT, YNNKEL (reference sequence). The CDR3 nucleotides are TGTGCCAGCAGCCGGACAAATGAAAAACTGTTTTTT. It is translated as CASSRTNEKLFF.

V is TRBV5-6 and J is TRBJ1-5; 9 bases agree with TRBD1. With V trimmed by 1 base and J by 6 bases, 5 bases remained unmatched. The germline gives CDR1 SGHDT, CDR2 YYEEEE. This CDR3 is 15 amino acids long. The CDR3 sequence: CASSLRDRDGQPQHF. The CDR3 DNA follows: TGTGCCAGCAGCTTGAGGGACAGGGACGGTCAGCCCCAGCATTTT.

This clone was observed a few times. The chain carries TRBV5-4 and TRBJ1-2; D is unresolved. The germline gives CDR1 SGHNT, CDR2 YYREEE (reference sequence). V was trimmed by 0 bases and J by 0 bases, leaving 9 bases between them. This CDR3 spans 15 amino acids. The CDR3 sequence: CASSLARATNYGYTF. In DNA form, the CDR3 reads TGTGCCAGCAGCTTGGCCCGGGCAACTAACTATGGCTACACCTTC.

This clone was counted at least ten times. The rearrangement uses TRBV4-2 and TRBJ2-3; D remains unclear. Germline-derived CDR1 and CDR2 are LGHNA and YNFKEQ. The CDR3 is 13 residues long. Trimming removed 0 bases at V and 4 bases at J, with 5 bases between. Here the CDR3 reads CASSQDQADTQYF. In nucleotides, the CDR3 is TGTGCCAGCAGCCAAGATCAAGCAGATACGCAGTATTTT.

The chain links TRBV4-2 to TRBJ2-7; the D call may be TRBD1 or TRBD2 (5 bases each). This CDR3 is 15 amino acids long. The V end lost 0 bases, the J end lost 12 bases, and 21 bases lay between the germline ends. Germline lookup yields CDR1 LGHNA and CDR2 YNFKEQ. CDR3 sequence reads: CASSQDWDPQTVRYF. DNA for the CDR3: TGTGCCAGCAGCCAAGATTGGGACCCTCAAACAGTTAGGTACTTC.

V gene TRBV7-9 combines with J gene TRBJ1-2; D not certain. Germline lookup yields CDR1 SEHNR and CDR2 FQNEAQ (reference sequence). Trimming left V 6 bases short and J 4 bases short, with 6 bases between. The CDR3 length is 11 residues. This CDR3 is CASSSGYGYTF. The CDR3 DNA is TGTGCCAGCAGTTCGGGCTATGGCTACACCTTC.

The chain recombines TRBV19 with TRBJ1-1; D unclear. Germline V gene sequence: CDR1 LNHDA, CDR2 SQIVND (reference sequence). CDR3 length: 11 residues. The V and J ends lost 4 bases and 10 bases respectively, with 10 bases between them. DNA of the CDR3: TGTGCCAGTAGTAAGGACGTTGTAGCTTTCTTT. It codes for CASSKDVVAFF.

This clone was picked up a small number of times. This chain uses TRBV9 with TRBJ1-6, with TRBD1 matching over 9 bases. This CDR3 is 14 amino acids long. V shed 4 bases, J shed 8 bases, and the junction held 4 bases outside the gene matches. CDR1 is SGDLS, CDR2 YYNGEE, per germline. CDR3 in amino acids: CASSSRQGDSPLHF. Written as DNA, the CDR3 is TGTGCCAGCAGCTCCCGACAGGGGGATTCACCCCTCCACTTT.